These 29 T cell receptor beta chains were sequenced from one sample in a study of control samples from healthy donors and cancer patients. Method: immunoSEQ multiplex PCR; TCRdb's copy keeps in-frame clones and lacks some. Among around 200,000 clones, 90% to 95% were seen once, and the ten largest hold approximately 1.4%. Sequences were obtained from blood. The receptors shown here come from a man aged 45-65 years in good health.

The chain uses TRBV28 and TRBJ2-7, with a weak D call TRBD2 (7 bases). The V gene lost 8 bases and the J gene lost 5 bases, with 16 bases spanning the gap. CDR3 length equals 13 residues. Looked up from germline, CDR1 is MDHEN and CDR2 is SYDVKM. CDR3 sequence: CASLEGGGDEQYF. The CDR3 coding sequence is TGTGCCAGCCTTGAAGGAGGGGGGGACGAGCAGTACTTC.

This chain links TRBV6-5 with TRBJ2-7; no reliable D call. Germline CDR1 and CDR2: MNHEY and SVGAGI. Deletions cut 0 bases from V and 2 bases from J, with 11 bases between. The CDR3 is 15 amino acids. Here the CDR3 DNA reads TGTGCCAGCAGTTACTCGTACCGACCAGCCTACGAGCAGTACTTC. Its translation: CASSYSYRPAYEQYF.

The V gene is TRBV28, the J gene TRBJ2-7, with 7 bases aligning to TRBD1. This CDR3 comprises 15 residues. The germline gives CDR1 MDHEN, CDR2 SYDVKM. The J segment lost 0 bases and the V segment lost 6 bases, leaving 8 bases of the junction unmatched. The CDR3 protein is CASRFSGTASYEQYF. The CDR3 DNA reads TGTGCCAGCAGATTCTCCGGGACAGCCTCCTACGAGCAGTACTTC.

This clone was found once. The same CDR3 is also encoded by other DNA sequences in this sample. The chain employs TRBV18 and TRBJ2-5; no firm D call. The CDR3 is made up of 13 amino acids. Germline loops: CDR1 KGHSH, CDR2 LQKENI. The ends were cut back, 3 bases at V and 2 bases at J, with 7 bases in the middle. The CDR3 DNA reads as TGTGCCAGCTCACCGGGCCTGCAAGAGACCCAGTACTTC. This codes for CASSPGLQETQYF.

The chain has TRBV19 and TRBJ1-2, with 8 nucleotides matching TRBD1. The CDR3 is made up of 14 amino acids. Trimming at V came to 8 bases and at J to 8 bases, leaving 13 bases not matched to a gene. CDR1 is LNHDA and CDR2 is SQIVND in the germline V gene (reference sequence). CDR3 sequence (DNA): TGTGCCAGTTCTTACTCCCAGGGGGCAAGCGGCTACACCTTC. This encodes CASSYSQGASGYTF.

This clone was seen once. The V call is TRBV25-1, the J call TRBJ1-3, with D hard to call. The V and J ends lost 8 bases and 0 bases respectively, with 5 bases between them. Germline V gives CDR1 MGHDK, CDR2 SYGVNS. The CDR3 has 12 residues. DNA of the CDR3: TGTGCCAGCGGTAGCTCTGGAAACACCATATATTTT. It encodes CASGSSGNTIYF.

V and J are TRBV28 and TRBJ1-1; D gene ambiguous. V shed 8 bases and J shed 1 base, with 11 bases lying between them. Per the germline V gene, CDR1 is MDHEN and CDR2 is SYDVKM. The CDR3 covers 13 residues. CDR3 sequence reads: CASLNSRNTEAFF. CDR3 bases: TGTGCCAGCCTCAATTCCAGGAACACTGAAGCTTTCTTT.

This clone was recorded once. This rearrangement joins TRBV11-2 to TRBJ2-1; TRBD1 is a possible D gene (6 bases). V was trimmed by 6 bases and J by 1 base, leaving 10 bases between them. Germline-derived CDR1 and CDR2 are SGHAT and FQNNGV. The CDR3 runs to 14 residues. The CDR3, as DNA: TGTGCCAGCAGTGTACAGGGATCCTACAATGAGCAGTTCTTC. It is translated as CASSVQGSYNEQFF.

This chain joins TRBV25-1 and TRBJ1-5; TRBD1 agrees at 9 bases. The ends lost 11 bases at V and 0 bases at J; junction bases unmatched: 14. CDR1 is MGHDK, CDR2 SYGVNS, per germline. This CDR3 is built from 17 residues. The CDR3 sequence is CAVPGIGQGYSNQPQHF. CDR3 DNA sequence: TGTGCCGTCCCGGGGATCGGACAGGGGTATAGCAATCAGCCCCAGCATTTT. Combining the CDR3 with reference TRBV25-1 and TRBJ1-5 gives the whole variable domain EADIYQTPRYLVIGTGKKITLECSQTMGHDKMYWYQQDPGMELHLIHYSYGVNSTEKGDLSSESTVSRIRTEHFPLTLESARPSHTSQYLCAVPGIGQGYSNQPQHFGDGTRLSIL.

The V gene is TRBV25-1, the J gene TRBJ1-5; no firm D call. The V end lost 1 base, the J end lost 0 bases, and 4 bases lay between the germline ends. This CDR3 has 14 amino acids. Germline V gene sequence: CDR1 MGHDK, CDR2 SYGVNS. CDR3 region: CASSEWGSNQPQHF. The CDR3 DNA reads as TGTGCCAGCAGTGAATGGGGTAGCAATCAGCCCCAGCATTTT.

The gene calls are TRBV30 and TRBJ2-7, with a possible D match to TRBD2 (6 bases). The CDR3 is made up of 13 amino acids. V was cut by 3 bases and J by 0 bases, with 9 bases left in between. The V gene's germline CDR1 is GTSNPN and CDR2 SVGIG (reference sequence). CDR3 protein: CAWSYGSSYEQYF. The DNA for the CDR3 is TGTGCCTGGAGCTACGGGAGCTCCTACGAGCAGTACTTC.

This CDR3 is CASSHFPGGRENNEQFF. The CDR3 coding sequence is TGCGCCAGCAGCCACTTCCCCGGGGGCAGGGAGAACAATGAGCAGTTCTTC. This sequence joins TRBV4-3 and TRBJ2-1; D tentatively reads TRBD1 or TRBD2 (6 bases each). Between the trimmed V and J ends, which lost 3 bases and 5 bases, there was a span of 20 bases. This CDR3 is 17 amino acids long. Germline V gene data show CDR1 as LGHNA and CDR2 as YSLEER.

V gene TRBV7-2 combines with J gene TRBJ2-7; D might be TRBD1 or TRBD2, each matching 5 bases. V lost 5 bases to trimming and J lost 2 bases, with 13 bases between them. The CDR3 length is 14 residues. Germline CDR1 is SGHTA and CDR2 is FQGNSA. CDR3 protein: CASSPGTATYEQYF. The DNA of the CDR3 is TGTGCCAGCAGCCCCGGGACGGCTACCTACGAGCAGTACTTC.

The CDR3 loop reads CASSTGPKTGYTF. CDR3 nucleotides: TGTGCCAGCAGCACGGGACCGAAGACTGGCTACACCTTC. The chain is built from TRBV6-5 and TRBJ1-2, with D maybe TRBD1 (5 bases). CDR1 and CDR2 (germline): MNHEY, SVGAGI. V was clipped by 6 bases and J by 7 bases, with 15 bases between them. The CDR3 covers 13 residues.

The V call is TRBV7-7, the J call TRBJ2-2, with 7 bases aligning to TRBD1. CDR3 length: 14 amino acids. The V gene's germline CDR1 is SSHAT and CDR2 FNYEAQ (reference sequence). Losses at the gene ends were 5 bases for V and 3 bases for J; bases not matched to a gene: 3. CDR3 sequence (DNA): TGTGCCAGCAGCCTACAGGGGCACACCGGGGAGCTGTTTTTT. Translation: CASSLQGHTGELFF.

The CDR3 protein is CASKEVDLSTDTQYF. Here the CDR3 DNA reads TGTGCCAGCAAGGAAGTGGATCTTAGCACAGATACGCAGTATTTT. V and J are TRBV9 and TRBJ2-3; D remains ambiguous. The CDR3 length is 15 residues. Per the germline V gene, CDR1 is SGDLS and CDR2 is YYNGEE. V was pared by 6 bases and J by 0 bases, with 14 bases between.

This clone has only one observation. V is TRBV19 and J is TRBJ2-7, with 7 bases aligning to TRBD1. Germline CDR1 is LNHDA and CDR2 is SQIVND (reference sequence). Trimming removed 5 bases from V and 6 bases from J; junction bases left unmatched: 10. The CDR3 covers 14 residues. The CDR3 region has the DNA TGTGCCAGTAGTCTAGGAACAGGGGAATCCGAGCAGTACTTC. Translated: CASSLGTGESEQYF.

This clone has a single count. The CDR3: CASSQDGTQAYEQYF. The CDR3 DNA follows: TGCGCCAGCAGCCAAGACGGGACTCAGGCCTACGAGCAGTACTTC. The rearrangement uses TRBV5-1 and TRBJ2-7; weak D call: TRBD2 (6 bases). V was cut by 4 bases and J by 2 bases, with 16 bases left in between. This CDR3 spans 15 amino acids. Per germline, CDR1 SGHRS and CDR2 YFSETQ.

This sequence joins TRBV7-9 and TRBJ1-5; D gene uncertain. V lost 1 base, J lost 3 bases, and 7 bases lay in between. This CDR3 region has 14 residues. Germline CDR1 and CDR2: SEHNR and FQNEAQ (reference sequence). The CDR3 coding sequence is TGTGCCAGCAGCTTAGGTGGCAACAATCAGCCCCAGCATTTT. This translates into CASSLGGNNQPQHF.

The rearrangement links TRBV30 to TRBJ2-1; tentatively, D is TRBD1 (5 bases). Germline values: CDR1 GTSNPN, CDR2 SVGIG (reference sequence). V lost 0 bases, J lost 7 bases, and 10 bases lay in between. This CDR3 comprises 13 residues. In DNA, the CDR3 is TGTGCCTGGAGTGTACTGGGGCTGAATGAGCAGTTCTTC. This translates into CAWSVLGLNEQFF. Using reference TRBV30 and TRBJ2-1 for the parts outside the CDR3, the full variable domain is SQTIHQWPATLVQPVGSPLSLECTVEGTSNPNLYWYRQAAGRGLQLLFYSVGIGQISSEVPQNLSASRPQDRQFILSSKKLLLSDSGFYLCAWSVLGLNEQFFGPGTRLTVL.

The chain employs TRBV7-4 and TRBJ2-1; 9 bases are a match to TRBD2. Germline V gene lookup returns CDR1 SGHVT and CDR2 SQSDAQ. The V segment lost 7 bases and the J segment 5 bases; nucleotides outside the gene matches: 9. This CDR3 spans 15 amino acids. CDR3 loop: CASISGTSGHNEQFF. The CDR3 DNA follows: TGTGCCAGCATCTCAGGAACTAGCGGGCACAATGAGCAGTTCTTC.

The rearrangement links TRBV6-4 to TRBJ2-1; 11 bases are a match to TRBD2. This CDR3 comprises 15 residues. With V trimmed by 6 bases and J by 8 bases, 9 bases remained unmatched. The germline CDR1 and CDR2 sequences are MRHNA and SNTAGT. In DNA, the CDR3 is TGTGCCAGCAGCGAAACTAGCGGGGGAAACGATGAGCAGTTCTTC. Translating it yields CASSETSGGNDEQFF.

This clone was seen only once. The rearrangement uses TRBV7-9 and TRBJ1-1; D unresolved. V was cut by 6 bases and J by 1 base, with 9 bases left in between. The CDR3 contains 13 residues. CDR1 and CDR2 (germline): SEHNR, FQNEAQ (reference sequence). The DNA for the CDR3 is TGTGCCAGCAGGTTGGGCACGAACACTGAAGCTTTCTTT. Its protein product is CASRLGTNTEAFF.

The chain's CDR3 is CASSQVSGFSHGYTF. The CDR3, as DNA: TGTGCCAGCAGCCAAGTCTCAGGGTTTAGTCATGGCTACACCTTC. V and J are TRBV3-1 (or the pseudogene TRBV3-2) and TRBJ1-2; TRBD1 might be the D (5 bases). The CDR3 is 15 residues long. Germline assignment: CDR1 LGHDT and CDR2 YNNKEL (reference sequence). V was pared by 1 base and J by 6 bases, with 15 bases between.

The chain links TRBV4-1 to TRBJ1-5; D ambiguous. There are 15 residues in the CDR3. The germline V gene has CDR1 MGHRA and CDR2 YSYEKL. V gave up 3 bases and J gave up 0 bases, with 9 bases separating them. CDR3 in DNA: TGCGCCAGCAGCCAGTACAGCAATAGCAATCAGCCCCAGCATTTT. It is translated as CASSQYSNSNQPQHF.

V is TRBV27 and J is TRBJ1-6; 7 nucleotides line up with TRBD1. J lost 7 bases, V lost 1 base, and 16 bases had no gene match. This CDR3 spans 19 amino acids. In germline, CDR1 is MNHEY, CDR2 SMNVEV (reference sequence). The CDR3 sequence: CASSLFSTIRQGGNSPLHF. CDR3 in DNA: TGTGCCAGCAGTTTATTCTCGACGATACGACAGGGCGGGAATTCACCCCTCCACTTT.

This chain links TRBV6-6 with TRBJ1-1, with 7 bases aligning to TRBD1. Germline-derived CDR1 and CDR2 are MNHNY and SVGAGI (reference sequence). The CDR3 spans 15 residues. The V gene end was trimmed by 6 bases and the J gene end by 2 bases; junction bases not matched to a gene: 9. CDR3 in DNA: TGTGCCAGCAGCTCCTTCGGGACAGCAAACACTGAAGCTTTCTTT. Translated, it gives CASSSFGTANTEAFF.

The rearrangement joins TRBV19 to TRBJ1-1; 7 bases map to TRBD1. The V segment lost 5 bases and the J segment 4 bases; nucleotides outside the gene matches: 16. Germline V gene lookup returns CDR1 LNHDA and CDR2 SQIVND (reference sequence). The CDR3 covers 17 residues. CDR3 in amino acids: CASSPPLGRGRGTEAFF. CDR3 DNA sequence: TGTGCCAGTAGTCCCCCCCTTGGGAGGGGGCGAGGCACTGAAGCTTTCTTT.

This chain joins TRBV19 and TRBJ2-7; D uncertain. The germline gives CDR1 LNHDA, CDR2 SQIVND (reference sequence). This CDR3 contains 12 residues. V was shortened by 6 bases and J by 6 bases, with 12 bases between the two germline ends. The CDR3 DNA reads as TGTGCCAGTAGCTCAGTGGGTCTCGAGCAGTACTTC. Amino acid sequence: CASSSVGLEQYF.